A selection of T cell receptor beta chains follows, all from one sample in a study of control samples from healthy donors and cancer patients. The assay was immunoSEQ multiplex PCR, and TCRdb's table has in-frame clones only and misses some. The repertoire holds 90,000 or so clones, with about 89% as singletons. The sample comprised PBMCs. The receptors shown here come from a woman between 50 and 59 years old with colorectal cancer. Both conserved end residues are part of each CDR3. A D gene is named only where the DNA matches it firmly. Clone size is not always given. Where it is, it says once, few, many or a class for expanded clones.

NA,TRBJ1-1,TRBV12-3/TRBV12-4,NA,TGTGCCAGCAGTTGGAACCGAAACACTGAAGCTTTCTTT,CASSWNRNTEAFF
TRBD1,TRBJ1-4,TRBV5-5,NA,TGTGCCAGCAGCTTTGGTGGGACAGGTGAAAAACTGTTTTTT,CASSFGGTGEKLFF
NA,TRBJ1-4,TRBV3-1/TRBV3-2,NA,TGTGCCAGCAGCCATAAAGGGGGGTTGGTTGAAAAACTGTTTTTT,CASSHKGGLVEKLFF
NA,TRBJ1-6,TRBV7-2,NA,TGTGCCAGCAGCCTAGATAGGGTTTCACCCCTCCACTTT,CASSLDRVSPLHF
TRBD2,TRBJ2-1,TRBV28,once,TGTGCCAGCAGTACAGCGGGGGGGTCCTCCTACAATGAGCAGTTCTTC,CASSTAGGSSYNEQFF
NA,TRBJ1-1,TRBV11-1,NA,TGTGCCAGCAGCCCCGGGGGCCTAGGGGGCACTGAAGCTTTCTTT,CASSPGGLGGTEAFF
NA,TRBJ1-1,TRBV19,once,TGTGCCAGTAGTATTAAGTCGAAGGCCAGGAACACTGAAGCTTTCTTT,CASSIKSKARNTEAFF
NA,TRBJ1-2,TRBV27,NA,TGTGCCAGCAGTCCGACGGGGACCCGCTATGGCTACACCTTC,CASSPTGTRYGYTF
TRBD2,TRBJ2-1,TRBV9,NA,TGTGCCAGCAGCGTAGTAAGCGGGGGGGTTAATGAGCAGTTCTTC,CASSVVSGGVNEQFF
TRBD1,TRBJ2-4,TRBV28,NA,TGTGCCAGCAGTTTATCGCAGGGGGCTGTGGACATTCAGTACTTC,CASSLSQGAVDIQYF
NA,TRBJ1-1,TRBV7-2,NA,TGTGCCAGCAGTCAAGGAGATCGGAACACTGAAGCTTTCTTT,CASSQGDRNTEAFF
NA,TRBJ2-1,TRBV19,NA,TGTGCCAGTAGTTGGGGGGCAAATGAGCAGTTCTTC,CASSWGANEQFF
NA,TRBJ1-4,TRBV15,NA,TGTGCCACCAGTAGCCGGGGAGAATCGGTTAAACTGTTTTTT,CATSSRGESVKLFF
NA,TRBJ2-6,TRBV5-1,NA,TGCGCCAGCACCCGAGGGGACGGTAAGCCCTCTGGGGCCAACGTCCTGACTTTC,CASTRGDGKPSGANVLTF
TRBD1,TRBJ1-6,TRBV28,NA,TGTGGAACCACGACAGGGAACTCCTATAATTCACCCCTCCACTTT,CGTTTGNSYNSPLHF
NA,TRBJ1-2,TRBV30,NA,TGTGCCTGGAGTTCGACCCTGGCAGGAGCTAACTATGGCTACACCTTC,CAWSSTLAGANYGYTF
TRBD1,TRBJ1-1,TRBV10-3,NA,TGTGCCATCAGTGAGACAGGGGATGCCACTGAAGCTTTCTTT,CAISETGDATEAFF
NA,TRBJ1-1,TRBV4-1,NA,TGCGCCAGCAGCCCCCCTTTATCCCTCATGAACACTGAAGCTTTCTTT,CASSPPLSLMNTEAFF
TRBD1,TRBJ2-6,TRBV6-2/TRBV6-3,NA,TGTGCCAGCAGTTTACGGACAGGGGGCGCGGCTGGGGCCAACGTCCTGACTTTC,CASSLRTGGAAGANVLTF
NA,TRBJ2-4,TRBV7-3,once,TGTGCCAGCAGCCCGAATCAGGGCGACATTCAGTACTTC,CASSPNQGDIQYF
NA,TRBJ2-3,TRBV6-4,NA,TGTGCCAGCAGTGACAGGGTGGGGGTAGATACGCAGTATTTT,CASSDRVGVDTQYF
NA,TRBJ2-2,TRBV5-1,NA,TGCGCCAGCAGCTACTCCGGGATGAACACCGGGGAGCTGTTTTTT,CASSYSGMNTGELFF
NA,TRBJ1-2,TRBV28,NA,TGTGCCAGCAGATTAGGGGTCTATGGCTACACCTTC,CASRLGVYGYTF
NA,TRBJ1-2,TRBV30,NA,TGTGCCTGGAGCCCGGACGTTGGCTACACCTTC,CAWSPDVGYTF
NA,TRBJ1-1,TRBV6-5,NA,TGTGCCAGCAGTTACTCGGGATTGATGAACACTGAAGCTTTCTTT,CASSYSGLMNTEAFF
NA,TRBJ2-1,TRBV4-3,NA,TGCGCCAGCAGCCAAGAGTTTAGTGGAGCTGGGGAGCAGTTCTTC,CASSQEFSGAGEQFF
NA,TRBJ1-1,TRBV18,NA,TGTGCCAGCTCCAATTCTAACCTCGGAGCTTTCTTT,CASSNSNLGAFF
TRBD2,TRBJ2-5,TRBV5-1,NA,TGCGCCAGCAGCTGGGGAACCCTAGCGGGGTTGTACCAAGAGACCCAGTACTTC,CASSWGTLAGLYQETQYF
NA,TRBJ1-5,TRBV6-4,NA,TGTGCCAGCAGAGGCGGGGGCGCGGGCAATCAGCCCCAGCATTTT,CASRGGGAGNQPQHF
TRBD1,TRBJ1-2,TRBV10-2,NA,TGCGCCAGCAGCTCGACAGGGGCCTATGGCTACACCTTC,CASSSTGAYGYTF
NA,TRBJ2-6,TRBV5-1,NA,TGCGCCAGCAGCTTGGACGGGGGTTCTGGGGCCAACGTCCTGACTTTC,CASSLDGGSGANVLTF
TRBD2,TRBJ2-1,TRBV4-1,NA,TGCGCCAGCAGCCTGGCTAGCGGGGCCTACAATGAGCAGTTCTTC,CASSLASGAYNEQFF
NA,TRBJ1-2,TRBV7-3,NA,TGTGCCAGCAGCTCGGCGGGGGGCAAGGACGGTGGCTACACCTTC,CASSSAGGKDGGYTF
NA,TRBJ2-3,TRBV7-2,NA,TGTGCCAGCAGCTTAAACTCCCGAGACCGGTTAGCGTCAGATACGCAGTATTTT,CASSLNSRDRLASDTQYF
NA,TRBJ2-2,TRBV10-1,NA,TGCGCCAGCAGCCCAGGGCTCTCCGGGGAGCTGTTTTTT,CASSPGLSGELFF
NA,TRBJ1-2,TRBV28,NA,TGTGCCAGCAGTATTATCAAGAGTGGCTACACCTTC,CASSIIKSGYTF
NA,TRBJ1-4,TRBV30,NA,TGTGCCTGGAGTGTACTTGGAAAACTGTTTTTT,CAWSVLGKLFF
NA,TRBJ2-2,TRBV24-1,NA,TGTGCCACCAGTGATTTGGGGGACACCGGGGAGCTGTTTTTT,CATSDLGDTGELFF
NA,TRBJ1-1,TRBV12-3/TRBV12-4,NA,TGTGCCAGCAGTTTTCAAGAGAACACTGAAGCTTTCTTT,CASSFQENTEAFF
NA,TRBJ2-1,TRBV6-2/TRBV6-3,NA,TGTGCCAGCAGTTACTCGACGGCACGCTCCTACAATGAGCAGTTCTTC,CASSYSTARSYNEQFF
NA,TRBJ1-3,TRBV19,NA,TGTGCCAGTACCACCGGAGGACACGACCTCTCTGGAAACACCATATATTTT,CASTTGGHDLSGNTIYF
NA,TRBJ1-4,TRBV2,NA,TGTGCCAGCAGTTCCGACAGATACAATGAAAAACTGTTTTTT,CASSSDRYNEKLFF